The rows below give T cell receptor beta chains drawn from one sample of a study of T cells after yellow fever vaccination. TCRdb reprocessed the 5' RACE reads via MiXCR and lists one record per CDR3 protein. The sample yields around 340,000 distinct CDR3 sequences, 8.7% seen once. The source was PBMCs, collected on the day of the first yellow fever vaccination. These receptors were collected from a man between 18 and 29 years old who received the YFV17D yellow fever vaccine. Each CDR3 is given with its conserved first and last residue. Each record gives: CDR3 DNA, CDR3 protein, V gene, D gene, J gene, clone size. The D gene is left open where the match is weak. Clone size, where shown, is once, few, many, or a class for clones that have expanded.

TGCAGCGTTGAGTTAGGTGCAGGGGCTAAATCCTACGAGCAGTACTTC | CSVELGAGAKSYEQYF | TRBV29-1 | - | TRBJ2-7 | few
TGTGCCAGCAGCCTGAGCAGCGGGGGGTCCAATTTCTACAATGAGCAGTTCTTC | CASSLSSGGSNFYNEQFF | TRBV9 | TRBD2 | TRBJ2-1 | many
TGTGCCAGTAGACAGGGTTCGGGGTATAGCAATCAGCCCCAGCATTTT | CASRQGSGYSNQPQHF | TRBV19 | - | TRBJ1-5 | -
TGTGCCAGCGCCCAGGGATCGGACTACGAGCAGTACTTC | CASAQGSDYEQYF | TRBV19 | - | TRBJ2-7 | few
TGCGCCAGCAGCCAGGGACAGGGTAACACGGAGACCCAGTACTTC | CASSQGQGNTETQYF | TRBV5-1 | TRBD1 | TRBJ2-5 | -
TGTGCCAGCAGTTCTTATCCCCAGAGCTCCTACAATGAGCAGTTCTTC | CASSSYPQSSYNEQFF | TRBV6-2/TRBV6-3 | - | TRBJ2-1 | many
TGTGCCAGCAGCTCATCCGGGACAGGGAATACTGAGCAGTTCTTC | CASSSSGTGNTEQFF | TRBV9 | TRBD1 | TRBJ2-1 | few
TGTGCCAGCACCTGGGGGGGAACCGAGCAGTACTTC | CASTWGGTEQYF | TRBV5-4 | TRBD2 | TRBJ2-7 | few
TGTGCCAGTATAGGGGAGTTTACGGGCTATGGCTACACCTTC | CASIGEFTGYGYTF | TRBV19 | - | TRBJ1-2 | -
TGTGCCAGCAGCTTAGGGGGGGCCAGACCAGATACGCAGTATTTT | CASSLGGARPDTQYF | TRBV13 | - | TRBJ2-3 | many
TGCGCCAGCAGCCTGGACCTAGCGGGGGCCTACAATGAGCAGTTCTTC | CASSLDLAGAYNEQFF | TRBV5-1 | TRBD2 | TRBJ2-1 | many
TGCGCCAGCAGCCGAGATACAGGGTTCTCTGAAGCTTTCTTT | CASSRDTGFSEAFF | TRBV4-3 | - | TRBJ1-1 | -
TGTGCCAGCAGCCCAGCCGGAGGTTCGCCTGAAGCTTTCTTT | CASSPAGGSPEAFF | TRBV5-5 | - | TRBJ1-1 | few
TGCAGTGCCCCGGGACAGGGAAACACTGAAGCTTTCTTT | CSAPGQGNTEAFF | TRBV20-1 | TRBD1 | TRBJ1-1 | many
TGCGCCAGCAGCTTGGGCCCAGGGTCTGGAAACACCATATATTTT | CASSLGPGSGNTIYF | TRBV5-1 | - | TRBJ1-3 | many
TGTGCCAGCAGCTACCCAGGGGGAGCTAACTATGGCTACACCTTC | CASSYPGGANYGYTF | TRBV6-5 | TRBD1 | TRBJ1-2 | -